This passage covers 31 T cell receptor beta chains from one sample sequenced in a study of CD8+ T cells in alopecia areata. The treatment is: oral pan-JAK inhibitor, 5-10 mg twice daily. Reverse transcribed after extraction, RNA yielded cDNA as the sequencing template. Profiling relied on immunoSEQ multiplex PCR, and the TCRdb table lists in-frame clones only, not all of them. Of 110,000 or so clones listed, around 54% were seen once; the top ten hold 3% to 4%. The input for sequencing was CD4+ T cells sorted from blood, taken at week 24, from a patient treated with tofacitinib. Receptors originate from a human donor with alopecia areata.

CDR3 in DNA: TGCGCCAGCAGCTTAAACAGCGGGGGGAACACTGAAGCTTTCTTT. It yields the protein CASSLNSGGNTEAFF. The V and J genes are TRBV5-1 and TRBJ1-1; tentatively, D is TRBD1 (5 bases). The ends were cut back, 2 bases at V and 1 base at J, with 12 bases in the middle. This CDR3 is 15 amino acids long. CDR1 is SGHRS and CDR2 is YFSETQ in the germline V gene.

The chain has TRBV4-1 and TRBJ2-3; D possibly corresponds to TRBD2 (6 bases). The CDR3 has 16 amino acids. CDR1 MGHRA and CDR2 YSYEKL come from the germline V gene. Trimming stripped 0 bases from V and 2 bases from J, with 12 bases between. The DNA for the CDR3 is TGCGCCAGCAGCCAAGATCGGCGGGGATTCACAGATACGCAGTATTTT. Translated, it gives CASSQDRRGFTDTQYF.

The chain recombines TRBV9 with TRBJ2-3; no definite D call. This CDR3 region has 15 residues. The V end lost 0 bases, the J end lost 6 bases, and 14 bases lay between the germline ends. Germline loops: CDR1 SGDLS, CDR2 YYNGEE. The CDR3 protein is CASSVGILSGDTQYF. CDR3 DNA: TGTGCCAGCAGCGTAGGAATCCTTTCTGGGGATACGCAGTATTTT.

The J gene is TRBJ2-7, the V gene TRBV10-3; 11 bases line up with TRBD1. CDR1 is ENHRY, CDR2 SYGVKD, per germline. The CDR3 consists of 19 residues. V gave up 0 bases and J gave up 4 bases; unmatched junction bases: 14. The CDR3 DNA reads TGTGCCATCAGTGAGTCGGCAGGACAGGGGGCGGTAAATACGTACGAGCAGTACTTC. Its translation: CAISESAGQGAVNTYEQYF.

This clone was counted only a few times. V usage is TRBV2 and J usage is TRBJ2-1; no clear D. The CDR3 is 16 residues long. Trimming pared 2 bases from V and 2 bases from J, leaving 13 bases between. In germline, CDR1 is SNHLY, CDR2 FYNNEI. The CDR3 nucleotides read TGTGCCAGCAGTGAAAGGTGGGCACCTCCCTACAATGAGCAGTTCTTC. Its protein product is CASSERWAPPYNEQFF.

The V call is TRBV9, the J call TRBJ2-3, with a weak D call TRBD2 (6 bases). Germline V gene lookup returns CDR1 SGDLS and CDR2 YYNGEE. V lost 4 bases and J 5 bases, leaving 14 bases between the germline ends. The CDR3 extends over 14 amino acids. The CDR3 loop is CASSKTRDRDTQYF. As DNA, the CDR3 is TGTGCCAGCAGCAAGACTAGGGATCGAGATACGCAGTATTTT.

The CDR3 DNA reads TGTGCCAGCAGCCAAGGTCTTAACTATGGCTACACCTTC. Its protein is CASSQGLNYGYTF. The rearrangement joins TRBV14 to TRBJ1-2, with D hard to call. Per the germline V gene, CDR1 is SGHDN and CDR2 is FVKESK. Trimming pared 1 base from V and 1 base from J, leaving 4 bases between. The length of the CDR3 is 13 residues.

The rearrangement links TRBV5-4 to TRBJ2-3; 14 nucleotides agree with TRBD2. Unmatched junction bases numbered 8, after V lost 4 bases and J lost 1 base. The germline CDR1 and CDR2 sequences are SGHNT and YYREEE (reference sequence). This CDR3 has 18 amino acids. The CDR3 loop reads CASSATSGGGIGTDTQYF. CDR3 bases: TGTGCCAGCAGCGCGACTAGCGGGGGGGGAATAGGCACAGATACGCAGTATTTT. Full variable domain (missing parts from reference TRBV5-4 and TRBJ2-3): ETGVTQSPTHLIKTRGQQVTLRCSSQSGHNTVSWYQQALGQGPQFIFQYYREEENGRGNFPPRFSGLQFPNYSSELNVNALELDDSALYLCASSATSGGGIGTDTQYFGPGTRLTVL.

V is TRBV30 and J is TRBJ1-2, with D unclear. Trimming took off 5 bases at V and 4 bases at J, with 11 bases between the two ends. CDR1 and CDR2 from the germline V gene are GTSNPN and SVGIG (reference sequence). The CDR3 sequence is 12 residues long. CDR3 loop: CAWGPGSYGYTF. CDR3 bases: TGTGCCTGGGGTCCCGGAAGCTATGGCTACACCTTC. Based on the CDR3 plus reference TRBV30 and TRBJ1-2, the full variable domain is SQTIHQWPATLVQPVGSPLSLECTVEGTSNPNLYWYRQAAGRGLQLLFYSVGIGQISSEVPQNLSASRPQDRQFILSSKKLLLSDSGFYLCAWGPGSYGYTFGSGTRLTVV.

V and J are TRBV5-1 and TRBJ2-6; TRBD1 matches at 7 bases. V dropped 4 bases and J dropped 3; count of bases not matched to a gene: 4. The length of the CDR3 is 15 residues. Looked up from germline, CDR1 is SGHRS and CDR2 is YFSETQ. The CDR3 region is CASSLGTVGANVLTF. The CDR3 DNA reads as TGCGCCAGCAGCCTAGGGACAGTTGGGGCCAACGTCCTGACTTTC.

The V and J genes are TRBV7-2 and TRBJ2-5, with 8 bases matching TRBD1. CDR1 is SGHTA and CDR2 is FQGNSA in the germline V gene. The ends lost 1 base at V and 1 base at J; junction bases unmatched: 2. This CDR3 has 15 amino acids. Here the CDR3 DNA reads TGTGCCAGCAGCTTAGTTGGGACAGGCCAAGAGACCCAGTACTTC. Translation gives CASSLVGTGQETQYF.

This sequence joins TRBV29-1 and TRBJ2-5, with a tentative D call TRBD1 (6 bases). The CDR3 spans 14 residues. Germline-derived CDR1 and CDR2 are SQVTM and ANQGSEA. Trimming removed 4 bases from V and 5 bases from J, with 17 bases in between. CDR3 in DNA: TGCAGCGTTGTCAGTACAGGGACCGGGGAGACCCAGTACTTC. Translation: CSVVSTGTGETQYF. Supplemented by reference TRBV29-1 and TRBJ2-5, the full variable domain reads SAVISQKPSRDICQRGTSLTIQCQVDSQVTMMFWYRQQPGQSLTLIATANQGSEATYESGFVIDKFPISRPNLTFSTLTVSNMSPEDSSIYLCSVVSTGTGETQYFGPGTRLLVL.

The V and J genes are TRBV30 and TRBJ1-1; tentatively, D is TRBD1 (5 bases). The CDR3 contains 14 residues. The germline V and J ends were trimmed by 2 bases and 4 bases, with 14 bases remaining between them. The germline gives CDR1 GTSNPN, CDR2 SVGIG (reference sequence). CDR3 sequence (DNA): TGTGCCTGGAGTATAACAGGTCCTTCCACTGAAGCTTTCTTT. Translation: CAWSITGPSTEAFF.

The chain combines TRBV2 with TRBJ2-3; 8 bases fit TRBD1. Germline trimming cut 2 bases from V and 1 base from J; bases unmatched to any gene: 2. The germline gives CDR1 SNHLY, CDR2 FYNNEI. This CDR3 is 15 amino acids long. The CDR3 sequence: CASSEQGQGTDTQYF. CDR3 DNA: TGTGCCAGCAGTGAACAGGGACAGGGCACAGATACGCAGTATTTT.

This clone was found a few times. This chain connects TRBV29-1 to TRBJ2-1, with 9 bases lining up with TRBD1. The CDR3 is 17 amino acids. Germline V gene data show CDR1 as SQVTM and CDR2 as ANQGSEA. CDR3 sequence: CSRGDRDFLSSYNEQFF. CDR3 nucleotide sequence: TGCAGTCGGGGGGACAGGGACTTTTTGAGCTCCTACAATGAGCAGTTCTTC.

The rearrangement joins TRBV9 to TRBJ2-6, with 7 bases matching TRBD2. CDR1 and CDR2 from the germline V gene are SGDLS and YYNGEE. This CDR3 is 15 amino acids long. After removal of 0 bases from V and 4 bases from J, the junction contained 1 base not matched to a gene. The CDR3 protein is CASSVGLAGANVLTF. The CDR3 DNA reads TGTGCCAGCAGCGTAGGACTAGCCGGGGCCAACGTCCTGACTTTC.

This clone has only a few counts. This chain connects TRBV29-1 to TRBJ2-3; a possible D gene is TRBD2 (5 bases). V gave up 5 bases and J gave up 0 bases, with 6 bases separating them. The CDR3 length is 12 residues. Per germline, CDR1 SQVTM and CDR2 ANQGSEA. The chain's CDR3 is CSVIASTDTQYF. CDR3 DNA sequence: TGCAGCGTTATAGCGAGCACAGATACGCAGTATTTT.

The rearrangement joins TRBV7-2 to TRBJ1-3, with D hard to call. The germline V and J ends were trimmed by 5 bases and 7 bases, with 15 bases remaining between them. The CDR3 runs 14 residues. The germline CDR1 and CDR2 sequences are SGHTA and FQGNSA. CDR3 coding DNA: TGTGCCAGCAGCCAAAGCGGGGTACGGAACACCATATATTTT. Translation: CASSQSGVRNTIYF.

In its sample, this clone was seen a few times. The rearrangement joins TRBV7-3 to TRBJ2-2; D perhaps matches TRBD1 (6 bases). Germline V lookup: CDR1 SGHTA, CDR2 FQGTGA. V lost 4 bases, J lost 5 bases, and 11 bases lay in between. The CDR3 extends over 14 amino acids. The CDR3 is CASSSQGWTGELFF. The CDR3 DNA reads TGTGCCAGCAGCTCCCAGGGGTGGACCGGGGAGCTGTTTTTT.

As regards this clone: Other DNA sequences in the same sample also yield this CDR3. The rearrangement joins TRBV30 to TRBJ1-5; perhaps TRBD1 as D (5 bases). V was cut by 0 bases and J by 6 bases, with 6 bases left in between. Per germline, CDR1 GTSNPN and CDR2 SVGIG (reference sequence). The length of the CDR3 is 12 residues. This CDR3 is CAWSVTGQPQHF. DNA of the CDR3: TGTGCCTGGAGTGTAACAGGTCAGCCCCAGCATTTT.

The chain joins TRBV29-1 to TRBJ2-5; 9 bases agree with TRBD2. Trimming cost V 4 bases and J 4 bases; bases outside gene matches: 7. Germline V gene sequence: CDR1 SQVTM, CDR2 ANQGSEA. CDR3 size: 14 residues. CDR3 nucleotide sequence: TGCAGCGTTGTGGGTAGCGGGGGTGGAGAGACCCAGTACTTC. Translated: CSVVGSGGGETQYF.

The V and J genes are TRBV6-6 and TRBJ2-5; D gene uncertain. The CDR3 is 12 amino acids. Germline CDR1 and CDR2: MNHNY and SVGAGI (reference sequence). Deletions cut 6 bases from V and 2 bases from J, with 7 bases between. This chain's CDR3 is CASSPTQETQYF. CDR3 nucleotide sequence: TGTGCCAGCAGCCCCACTCAAGAGACCCAGTACTTC.

CDR3 DNA sequence: TGTGCCAGCAGCGTAGCAGCAACAACTAATGAAAAACTGTTTTTT. Its translation: CASSVAATTNEKLFF. The chain employs TRBV9 and TRBJ1-4; D remains unclear. From germline, CDR1 is SGDLS and CDR2 YYNGEE. Trimming took off 0 bases at V and 0 bases at J, with 6 bases between the two ends. CDR3 length equals 15 residues.

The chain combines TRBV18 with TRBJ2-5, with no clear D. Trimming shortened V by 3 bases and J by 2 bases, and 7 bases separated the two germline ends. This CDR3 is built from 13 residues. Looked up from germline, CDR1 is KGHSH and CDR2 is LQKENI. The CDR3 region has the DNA TGTGCCAGCTCACCGATGGAGCAAGAGACCCAGTACTTC. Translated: CASSPMEQETQYF.

CDR3: CASSSTPDGEQFF. The DNA of the CDR3 is TGTGCCAGCAGCAGTACGCCCGATGGTGAGCAGTTCTTC. The J gene is TRBJ2-1, the V gene TRBV11-2, with unresolved D. V lost 5 bases and J lost 9, with 14 bases in between. Germline V CDR1 and CDR2: SGHAT, FQNNGV. The CDR3 extends over 13 amino acids.

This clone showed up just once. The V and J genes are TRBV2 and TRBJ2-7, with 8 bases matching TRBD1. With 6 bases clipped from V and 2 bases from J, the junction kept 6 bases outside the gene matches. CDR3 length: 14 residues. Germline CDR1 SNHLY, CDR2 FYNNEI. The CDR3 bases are TGTGCCAGCAGGGACAGGGCTTCCCCCTACGAGCAGTACTTC. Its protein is CASRDRASPYEQYF.

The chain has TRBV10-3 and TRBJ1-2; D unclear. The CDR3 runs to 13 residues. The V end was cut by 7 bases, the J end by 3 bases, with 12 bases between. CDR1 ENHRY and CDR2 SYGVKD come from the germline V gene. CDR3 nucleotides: TGTGCCATCACCTTGGAGGTTGACTATGGCTACACCTTC. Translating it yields CAITLEVDYGYTF.

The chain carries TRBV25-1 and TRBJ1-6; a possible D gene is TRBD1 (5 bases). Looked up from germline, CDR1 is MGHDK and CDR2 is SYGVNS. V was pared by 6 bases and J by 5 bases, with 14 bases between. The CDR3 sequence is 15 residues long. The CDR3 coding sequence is TGTGCCAGCAGACTAACCGGGACGGATAATTCACCCCTCCACTTT. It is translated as CASRLTGTDNSPLHF.

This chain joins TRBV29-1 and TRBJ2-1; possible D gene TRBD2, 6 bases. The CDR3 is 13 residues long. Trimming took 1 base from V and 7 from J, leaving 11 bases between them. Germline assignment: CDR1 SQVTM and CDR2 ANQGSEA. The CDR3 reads CSVEVFGGNEQFF. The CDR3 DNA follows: TGCAGCGTTGAAGTCTTTGGAGGGAATGAGCAGTTCTTC.

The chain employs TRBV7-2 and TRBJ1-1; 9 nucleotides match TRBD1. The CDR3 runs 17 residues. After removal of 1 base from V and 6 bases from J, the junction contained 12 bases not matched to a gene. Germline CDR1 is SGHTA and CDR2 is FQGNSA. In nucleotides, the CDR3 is TGTGCCAGCAGCTTAGTGGGGGGGACAGGGTGGAAAGCTGAAGCTTTCTTT. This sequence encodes CASSLVGGTGWKAEAFF.

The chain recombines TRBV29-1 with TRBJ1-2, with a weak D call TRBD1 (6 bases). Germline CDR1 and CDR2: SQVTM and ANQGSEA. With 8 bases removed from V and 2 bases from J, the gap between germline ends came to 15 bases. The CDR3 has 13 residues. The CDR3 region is CSIPGEANYGYTF. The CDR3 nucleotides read TGCAGCATTCCAGGGGAGGCAAACTATGGCTACACCTTC. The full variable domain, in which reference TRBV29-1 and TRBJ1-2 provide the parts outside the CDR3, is SAVISQKPSRDICQRGTSLTIQCQVDSQVTMMFWYRQQPGQSLTLIATANQGSEATYESGFVIDKFPISRPNLTFSTLTVSNMSPEDSSIYLCSIPGEANYGYTFGSGTRLTVV.